The 14 T cell receptor beta chains below come from one sample, sequenced in a study of Graves' ophthalmopathy and Graves' hyperthyroidism. The authors amplified TCR beta CDR3 regions, and they did so from RNA transcripts for repertoire sequencing. A first-round RT-PCR used HTBI primers, followed by a second-round multiplex PCR. TCRdb recomputed calls from the multiplex PCR reads with MiXCR, one row per CDR3 protein. The data contain a few hundred thousand distinct CDR3 sequences, about 15% of them seen just once; the ten biggest clones take up roughly 2.3%. The source material was peripheral blood. The receptors shown here come from an adult woman with stable Graves' hyperthyroidism.

The V and J genes are TRBV5-4 and TRBJ2-7; the D gene is possibly TRBD2 (5 bases). V gave up 0 bases and J gave up 3 bases, with 10 bases separating them. CDR1 is SGHNT, CDR2 YYREEE, per germline (reference sequence). CDR3 length: 14 amino acids. The CDR3: CASSLGVGNYEQYF. As DNA, the CDR3 is TGTGCCAGCAGCTTGGGGGTCGGGAACTACGAGCAGTACTTC.

This clonotype has at least ten counts. The chain recombines TRBV28 with TRBJ2-7, with 7 bases fitting TRBD1. The germline gives CDR1 MDHEN, CDR2 SYDVKM. V was pared by 6 bases and J by 0 bases, with 11 bases of the junction left unmatched. The CDR3 runs 16 residues. The chain's CDR3 is CASSPLSGQTSYEQYF. The CDR3 bases are TGTGCCAGCAGCCCACTTTCGGGACAGACCTCCTACGAGCAGTACTTC. Complete variable domain (other parts from reference TRBV28 and TRBJ2-7): DVKVTQSSRYLVKRTGEKVFLECVQDMDHENMFWYRQDPGLGLRLIYFSYDVKMKEKGDIPEGYSVSREKKERFSLILESASTNQTSMYLCASSPLSGQTSYEQYFGPGTRLTVT.

This chain joins TRBV12-3 or TRBV12-4 and TRBJ1-1; D uncertain. This CDR3 region has 14 residues. Trimming left V 10 bases short and J 5 bases short, with 20 bases between. CDR3 sequence (DNA): TGTGCCACCCTTAAGGGCGCCTTGAGGACTGAAGCTTTCTTT. The encoded protein is CATLKGALRTEAFF.

This clonotype occurred many times. The V and J genes are TRBV19 and TRBJ1-1; D not certain. The CDR3 sequence is 13 residues long. Between the trimmed V and J ends, which lost 5 bases and 4 bases, there was a span of 11 bases. Germline V gives CDR1 LNHDA, CDR2 SQIVND (reference sequence). The CDR3 DNA follows: TGTGCCAGTAGTGCCAGGTCTAGCACTGAAGCTTTCTTT. It specifies CASSARSSTEAFF.

This clonotype was picked up many times. The genes are TRBV19 and TRBJ1-5; 10 bases are a match to TRBD1. Germline V CDR1 and CDR2: LNHDA, SQIVND (reference sequence). This CDR3 region has 15 residues. J lost 4 bases, V lost 4 bases, and 4 bases had no gene match. In nucleotides, the CDR3 is TGTGCCAGTAGTAAGGGACAGGGGTTAAATCAGCCCCAGCATTTT. This gives the protein CASSKGQGLNQPQHF. Together with reference TRBV19 and TRBJ1-5, the CDR3 gives the full variable domain: DGGITQSPKYLFRKEGQNVTLSCEQNLNHDAMYWYRQDPGQGLRLIYYSQIVNDFQKGDIAEGYSVSREKKESFPLTVTSAQKNPTAFYLCASSKGQGLNQPQHFGDGTRLSIL.

This clonotype was picked up many times. The chain employs TRBV10-3 and TRBJ2-7; 10 nucleotides match TRBD1. This CDR3 has 15 amino acids. With V trimmed by 3 bases and J by 3 bases, 5 bases remained unmatched. Germline V gene lookup returns CDR1 ENHRY and CDR2 SYGVKD. Written as DNA, the CDR3 is TGTGCCATCAGTGATCCGGGACAGGGGTTCTACGAGCAGTACTTC. Protein product: CAISDPGQGFYEQYF.

This clonotype has at least ten counts. The chain uses TRBV11-2 and TRBJ2-2; 8 bases match TRBD1. CDR3 length equals 15 residues. Germline CDR1 is SGHAT and CDR2 is FQNNGV. V lost 1 base and J lost 6; bases outside the gene matches: 4. In nucleotides, the CDR3 is TGTGCCAGCAGCTTAGGCAGGGGGCCGGCCGGGGAGCTGTTTTTT. Translating it yields CASSLGRGPAGELFF.

The chain couples TRBV9 to TRBJ2-7, with D unclear. CDR1 SGDLS and CDR2 YYNGEE come from the germline V gene. This CDR3 has 12 residues. The V end lost 3 bases, the J end lost 6 bases, and 10 bases lay between the germline ends. CDR3 in amino acids: CASSAGPSEQYF. CDR3 bases: TGTGCCAGCAGCGCTGGGCCTTCCGAGCAGTACTTC.

This clonotype was seen only a few times. The V and J genes are TRBV19 and TRBJ2-7; TRBD1 might be the D (5 bases). Germline V gene data show CDR1 as LNHDA and CDR2 as SQIVND (reference sequence). The ends were cut back, 3 bases at V and 3 bases at J, with 15 bases in the middle. The CDR3 loop spans 15 amino acids. Here the CDR3 reads CASSISGVRDYEQYF. CDR3 coding DNA: TGTGCCAGTAGTATCAGTGGGGTCAGGGACTACGAGCAGTACTTC.

This clonotype was found many times. The chain employs TRBV6-5 and TRBJ1-2; TRBD1 matches at 7 bases. The CDR3 is made up of 15 amino acids. The ends lost 0 bases at V and 2 bases at J; junction bases unmatched: 3. CDR1 is MNHEY, CDR2 SVGAGI, per germline. The CDR3 DNA reads TGTGCCAGCAGTTACTCGACAGGGAGAAACTATGGCTACACCTTC. It codes for CASSYSTGRNYGYTF.

The table lists this clonotype with a few counts. V is TRBV10-3 and J is TRBJ2-7, with 11 bases that match TRBD2. CDR1 is ENHRY, CDR2 SYGVKD, per germline. V shed 3 bases and J 0 bases; nucleotides not matched to a gene: 4. This CDR3 comprises 16 residues. CDR3 nucleotides: TGTGCCATCAGTGAAATACTAGCGGGAGACTCCTACGAGCAGTACTTC. Translation gives CAISEILAGDSYEQYF.

This clonotype was counted ten times or more. The chain couples TRBV2 to TRBJ2-2, with D possibly being TRBD1 or TRBD2 (5 bases each). The CDR3 contains 15 residues. V was clipped by 6 bases and J by 4 bases, with 15 bases between them. The germline V gene encodes CDR1 SNHLY and CDR2 FYNNEI. The CDR3 DNA reads TGTGCCAGCAGCGACGGGACCGACTTCACCGGGGAGCTGTTTTTT. Its protein is CASSDGTDFTGELFF.

There are many counts of this clonotype. The chain links TRBV20-1 to TRBJ1-6; unclear D gene. The germline V and J ends were trimmed by 5 bases and 9 bases, with 11 bases remaining between them. Germline CDR1 is DFQATT and CDR2 is SNEGSKA (reference sequence). The CDR3 has 12 amino acids. CDR3 nucleotides: TGCAGTGCTGGCCTCATTGGTTCACCCCTCCACTTT. The encoded protein is CSAGLIGSPLHF.

This clonotype has at least ten counts. The chain recombines TRBV19 with TRBJ1-5; 9 positions agree with TRBD1. Germline trimming cut 4 bases from V and 1 base from J; bases unmatched to any gene: 8. This CDR3 region has 17 residues. Germline V gene sequence: CDR1 LNHDA, CDR2 SQIVND (reference sequence). The CDR3 nucleotides read TGTGCCAGTAGTAGATTACAGGGGGCTAAAAGCAATCAGCCCCAGCATTTT. This encodes CASSRLQGAKSNQPQHF. The variable domain in full, completed from reference TRBV19 and TRBJ1-5, reads DGGITQSPKYLFRKEGQNVTLSCEQNLNHDAMYWYRQDPGQGLRLIYYSQIVNDFQKGDIAEGYSVSREKKESFPLTVTSAQKNPTAFYLCASSRLQGAKSNQPQHFGDGTRLSIL.